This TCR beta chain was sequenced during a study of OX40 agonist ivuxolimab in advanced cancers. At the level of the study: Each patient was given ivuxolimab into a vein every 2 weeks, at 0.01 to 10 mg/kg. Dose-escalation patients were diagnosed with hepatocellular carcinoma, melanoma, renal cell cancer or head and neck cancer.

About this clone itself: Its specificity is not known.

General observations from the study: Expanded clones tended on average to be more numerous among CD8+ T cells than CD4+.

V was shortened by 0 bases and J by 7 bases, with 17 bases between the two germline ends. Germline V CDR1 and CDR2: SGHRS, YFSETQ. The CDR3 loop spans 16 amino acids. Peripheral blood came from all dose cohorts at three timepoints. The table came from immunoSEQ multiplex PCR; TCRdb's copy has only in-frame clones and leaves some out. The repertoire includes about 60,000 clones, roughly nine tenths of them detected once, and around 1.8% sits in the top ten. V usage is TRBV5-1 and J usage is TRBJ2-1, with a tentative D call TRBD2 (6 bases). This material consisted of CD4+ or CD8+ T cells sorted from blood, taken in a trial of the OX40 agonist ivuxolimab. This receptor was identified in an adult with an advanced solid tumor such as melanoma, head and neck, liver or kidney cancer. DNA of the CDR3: TGCGCCAGCAGCTTGGGGGTGCAGCGGGTCGGAAATGAGCAGTTCTTC. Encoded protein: CASSLGVQRVGNEQFF.